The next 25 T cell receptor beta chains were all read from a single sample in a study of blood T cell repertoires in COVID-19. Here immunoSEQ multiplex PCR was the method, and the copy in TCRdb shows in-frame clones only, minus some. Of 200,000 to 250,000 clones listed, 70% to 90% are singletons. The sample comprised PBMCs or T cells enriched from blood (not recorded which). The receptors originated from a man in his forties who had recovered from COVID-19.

The CDR3 nucleotides are TGTGCCAGCAGCGTCAGGGTAGCAGATACGCAGTATTTT. Translation: CASSVRVADTQYF. V usage is TRBV5-6 and J usage is TRBJ2-3; D is perhaps TRBD1 (5 bases). Trimming took off 4 bases at V and 4 bases at J, with 10 bases between the two ends. There are 13 residues in the CDR3. Germline V gene data show CDR1 as SGHDT and CDR2 as YYEEEE.

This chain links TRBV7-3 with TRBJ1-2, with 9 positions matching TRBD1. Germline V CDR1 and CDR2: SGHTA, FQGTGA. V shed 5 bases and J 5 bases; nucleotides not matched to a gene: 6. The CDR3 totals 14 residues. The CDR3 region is CASSPGQGTYGYTF. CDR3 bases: TGTGCCAGCAGCCCGGGACAGGGAACTTATGGCTACACCTTC.

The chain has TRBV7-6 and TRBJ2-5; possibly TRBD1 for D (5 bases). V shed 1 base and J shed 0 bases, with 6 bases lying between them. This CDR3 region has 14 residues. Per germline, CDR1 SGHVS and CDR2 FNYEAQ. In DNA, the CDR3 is TGTGCCAGCAGCTTAGACAGGTACCAAGAGACCCAGTACTTC. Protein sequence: CASSLDRYQETQYF. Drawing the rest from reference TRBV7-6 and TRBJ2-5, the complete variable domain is GAGVSQSPRYKVTKRGQDVALRCDPISGHVSLYWYRQALGQGPEFLTYFNYEAQQDKSGLPNDRFSAERPEGSISTLTIQRTEQRDSAMYRCASSLDRYQETQYFGPGTRLLVL.

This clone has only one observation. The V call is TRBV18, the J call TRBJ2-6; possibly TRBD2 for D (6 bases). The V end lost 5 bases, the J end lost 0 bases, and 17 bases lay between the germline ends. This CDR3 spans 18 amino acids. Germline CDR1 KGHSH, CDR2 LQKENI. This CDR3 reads CASSLVSGGLSGANVLTF. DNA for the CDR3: TGTGCCAGCTCATTAGTTAGCGGAGGGCTCTCTGGGGCCAACGTCCTGACTTTC. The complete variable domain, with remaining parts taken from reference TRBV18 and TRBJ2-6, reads NAGVMQNPRHLVRRRGQEARLRCSPMKGHSHVYWYRQLPEEGLKFMVYLQKENIIDESGMPKERFSAEFPKEGPSILRIQQVVRGDSAAYFCASSLVSGGLSGANVLTFGAGSRLTVL.

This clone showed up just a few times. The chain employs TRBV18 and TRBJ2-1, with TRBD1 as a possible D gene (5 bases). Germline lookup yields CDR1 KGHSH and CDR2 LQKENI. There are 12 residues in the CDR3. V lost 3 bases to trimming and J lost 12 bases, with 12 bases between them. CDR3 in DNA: TGTGCCAGCTCACCTCAGGGTATCGTGCAGTTCTTC. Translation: CASSPQGIVQFF.

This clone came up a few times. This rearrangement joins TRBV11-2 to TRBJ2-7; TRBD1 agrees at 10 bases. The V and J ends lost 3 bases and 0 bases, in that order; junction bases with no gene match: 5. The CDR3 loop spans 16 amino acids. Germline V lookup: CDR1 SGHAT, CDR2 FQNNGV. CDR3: CASSLMGQGRSYEQYF. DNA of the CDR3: TGTGCCAGCAGCTTGATGGGACAGGGGCGCTCCTACGAGCAGTACTTC.

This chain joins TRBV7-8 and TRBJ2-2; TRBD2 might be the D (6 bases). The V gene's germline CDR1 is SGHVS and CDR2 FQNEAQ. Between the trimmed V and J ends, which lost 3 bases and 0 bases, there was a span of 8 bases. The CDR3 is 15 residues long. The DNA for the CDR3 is TGTGCCAGCAGCTTCGGGACTGCGAACACCGGGGAGCTGTTTTTT. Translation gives CASSFGTANTGELFF. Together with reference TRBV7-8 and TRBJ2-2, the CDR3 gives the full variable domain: GAGVSQSPRYKVAKRGQDVALRCDPISGHVSLFWYQQALGQGPEFLTYFQNEAQLDKSGLPSDRFFAERPEGSVSTLKIQRTQQEDSAVYLCASSFGTANTGELFFGEGSRLTVL.

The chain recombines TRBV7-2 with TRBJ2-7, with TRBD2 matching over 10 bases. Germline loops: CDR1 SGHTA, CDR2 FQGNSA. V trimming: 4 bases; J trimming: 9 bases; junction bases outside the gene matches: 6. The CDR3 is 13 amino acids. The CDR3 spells CASSSRTSGTQYF. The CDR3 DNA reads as TGTGCCAGCAGCTCAAGGACTAGCGGCACGCAGTACTTC.

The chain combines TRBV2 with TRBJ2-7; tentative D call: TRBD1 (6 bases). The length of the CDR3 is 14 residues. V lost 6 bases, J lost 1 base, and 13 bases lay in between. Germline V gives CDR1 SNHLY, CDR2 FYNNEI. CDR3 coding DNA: TGTGCCAGCAGGGGAAACAGGGTTTCCTACGAGCAGTACTTC. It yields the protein CASRGNRVSYEQYF.

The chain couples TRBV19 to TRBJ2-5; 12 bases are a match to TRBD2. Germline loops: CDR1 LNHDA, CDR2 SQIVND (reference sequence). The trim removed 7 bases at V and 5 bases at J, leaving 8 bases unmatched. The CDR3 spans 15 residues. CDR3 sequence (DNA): TGTGCCAGTACCTCTAGCGGGAGGGCCGCGGAGACCCAGTACTTC. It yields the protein CASTSSGRAAETQYF.

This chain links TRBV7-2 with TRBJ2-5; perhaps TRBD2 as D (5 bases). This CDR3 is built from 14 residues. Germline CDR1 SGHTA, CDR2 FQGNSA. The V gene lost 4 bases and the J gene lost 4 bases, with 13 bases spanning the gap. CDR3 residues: CASSYLAFPETQYF. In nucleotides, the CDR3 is TGTGCCAGCAGCTATCTAGCTTTCCCAGAGACCCAGTACTTC.

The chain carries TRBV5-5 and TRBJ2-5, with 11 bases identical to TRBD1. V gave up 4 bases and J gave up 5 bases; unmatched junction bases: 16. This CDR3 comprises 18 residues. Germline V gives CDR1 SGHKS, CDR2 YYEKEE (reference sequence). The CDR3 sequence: CASSRTGGSAGGSETQYF. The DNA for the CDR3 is TGTGCCAGCAGCCGGACAGGGGGCTCAGCGGGAGGCTCCGAGACCCAGTACTTC. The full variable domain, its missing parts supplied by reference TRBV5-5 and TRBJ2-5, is DAGVTQSPTHLIKTRGQQVTLRCSPISGHKSVSWYQQVLGQGPQFIFQYYEKEERGRGNFPDRFSARQFPNYSSELNVNALLLGDSALYLCASSRTGGSAGGSETQYFGPGTRLLVL.

CDR3 sequence (DNA): TGTGCCAGCAGCAAACAGGGGGCGGGGTACAATGAGCAGTTCTTC. It codes for CASSKQGAGYNEQFF. The J gene is TRBJ2-1, the V gene TRBV7-9, with 9 bases lining up with TRBD1. Trimming removed 5 bases from V and 4 bases from J; junction bases left unmatched: 6. Germline-derived CDR1 and CDR2 are SEHNR and FQNEAQ (reference sequence). CDR3 length: 15 amino acids.

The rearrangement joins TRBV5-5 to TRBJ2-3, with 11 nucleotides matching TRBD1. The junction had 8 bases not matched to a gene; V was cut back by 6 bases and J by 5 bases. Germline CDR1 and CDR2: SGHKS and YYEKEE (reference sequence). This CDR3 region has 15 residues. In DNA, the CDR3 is TGTGCCAGCACCTATCCGGGACAGGGGGGAGATACGCAGTATTTT. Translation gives CASTYPGQGGDTQYF. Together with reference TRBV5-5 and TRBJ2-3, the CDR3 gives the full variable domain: DAGVTQSPTHLIKTRGQQVTLRCSPISGHKSVSWYQQVLGQGPQFIFQYYEKEERGRGNFPDRFSARQFPNYSSELNVNALLLGDSALYLCASTYPGQGGDTQYFGPGTRLTVL.

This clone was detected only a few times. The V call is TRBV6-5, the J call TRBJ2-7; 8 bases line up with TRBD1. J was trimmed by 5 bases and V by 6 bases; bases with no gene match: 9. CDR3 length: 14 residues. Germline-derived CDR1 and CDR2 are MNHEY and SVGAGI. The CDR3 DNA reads TGTGCCAGCAGACCCACAGGGGGTAGGGACGAGCAGTACTTC. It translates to CASRPTGGRDEQYF.

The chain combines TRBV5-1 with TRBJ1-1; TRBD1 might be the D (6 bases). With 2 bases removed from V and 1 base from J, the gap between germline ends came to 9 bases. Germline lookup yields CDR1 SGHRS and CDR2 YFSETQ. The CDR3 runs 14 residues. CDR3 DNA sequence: TGCGCCAGCAGCTTCCGACAGGCGAACACTGAAGCTTTCTTT. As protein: CASSFRQANTEAFF.

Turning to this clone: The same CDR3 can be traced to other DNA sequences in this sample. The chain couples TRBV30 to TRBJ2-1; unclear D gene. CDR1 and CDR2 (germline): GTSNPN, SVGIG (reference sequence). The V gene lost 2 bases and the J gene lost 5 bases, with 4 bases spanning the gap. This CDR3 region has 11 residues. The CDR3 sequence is CAWSQNNEQFF. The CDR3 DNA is TGTGCCTGGAGTCAAAACAATGAGCAGTTCTTC.

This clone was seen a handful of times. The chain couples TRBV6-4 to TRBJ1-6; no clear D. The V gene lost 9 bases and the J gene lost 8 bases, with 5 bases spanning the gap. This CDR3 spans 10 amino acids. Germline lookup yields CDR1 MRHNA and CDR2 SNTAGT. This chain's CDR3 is CASPYSPLHF. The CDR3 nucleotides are TGTGCCAGTCCTTATTCACCCCTCCACTTT.

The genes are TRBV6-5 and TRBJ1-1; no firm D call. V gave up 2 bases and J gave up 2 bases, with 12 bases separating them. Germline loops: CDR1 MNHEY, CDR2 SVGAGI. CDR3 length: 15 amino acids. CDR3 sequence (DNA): TGTGCCAGCAGTTACGAGTGGGCAGGAAACACTGAAGCTTTCTTT. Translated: CASSYEWAGNTEAFF.

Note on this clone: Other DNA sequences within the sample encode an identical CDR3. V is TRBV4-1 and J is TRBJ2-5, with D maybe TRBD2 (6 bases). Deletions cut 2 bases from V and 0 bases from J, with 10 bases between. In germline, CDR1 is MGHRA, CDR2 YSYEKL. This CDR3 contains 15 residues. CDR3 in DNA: TGCGCCAGCAGCCAAAGAGGAGGGGACCAAGAGACCCAGTACTTC. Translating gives CASSQRGGDQETQYF.

The CDR3, as DNA: TGTGCCAGCAGTTCTATTCTAGCGGGAGTCTACGAGCAGTACTTC. It encodes CASSSILAGVYEQYF. The chain recombines TRBV28 with TRBJ2-7; 10 positions agree with TRBD2. CDR3 length: 15 amino acids. Unmatched junction bases numbered 6, after V lost 4 bases and J lost 3 bases. Germline CDR1 and CDR2: MDHEN and SYDVKM.

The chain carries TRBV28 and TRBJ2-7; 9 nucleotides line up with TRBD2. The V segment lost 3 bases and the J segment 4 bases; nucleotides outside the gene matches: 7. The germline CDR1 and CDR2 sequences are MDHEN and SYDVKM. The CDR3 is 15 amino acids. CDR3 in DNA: TGTGCCAGCAGTTTCCTACTAGCGGGTTTATACGAGCAGTACTTC. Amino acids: CASSFLLAGLYEQYF.

In nucleotides, the CDR3 is TGTGCCAGCAGTTACTCGGTGGCTACAGATGAAGCTTTCTTT. This codes for CASSYSVATDEAFF. The gene calls are TRBV6-5 and TRBJ1-1, with no clear D. The CDR3 sequence is 14 residues long. Germline-derived CDR1 and CDR2 are MNHEY and SVGAGI. Between the trimmed V and J ends, which lost 0 bases and 7 bases, there was a span of 12 bases.

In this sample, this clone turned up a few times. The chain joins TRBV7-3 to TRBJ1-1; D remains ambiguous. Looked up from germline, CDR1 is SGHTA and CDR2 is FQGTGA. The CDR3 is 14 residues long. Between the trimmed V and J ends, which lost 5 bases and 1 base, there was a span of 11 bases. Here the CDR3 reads CASSPLAGNTEAFF. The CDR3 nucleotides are TGTGCCAGCAGCCCACTTGCCGGGAACACTGAAGCTTTCTTT.

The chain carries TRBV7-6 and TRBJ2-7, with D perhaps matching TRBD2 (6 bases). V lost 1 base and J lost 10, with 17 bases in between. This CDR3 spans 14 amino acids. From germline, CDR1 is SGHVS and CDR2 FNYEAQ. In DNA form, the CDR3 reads TGTGCCAGCAGCTTAGGATTGGCGGGAAGAGAACAGTACTTC. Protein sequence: CASSLGLAGREQYF.